The 21 T cell receptor beta chains reported below all come from one sample, sequenced in a study of T cell responses to AZD1222 COVID-19 vaccine. TCRdb's table, derived via immunoSEQ multiplex PCR, lists solely in-frame clones and lacks some. The data contain 86,000 or so clones, just over 85% of them singletons. The source material was peripheral blood, sampled 28 days after the second AZD1222 dose. The receptor set was obtained from an adult who received the AZD1222 COVID-19 vaccine.

The chain is built from TRBV11-2 and TRBJ1-4; possibly TRBD1 for D (6 bases). Trimming shortened V by 5 bases and J by 7 bases, and 14 bases separated the two germline ends. Germline values: CDR1 SGHAT, CDR2 FQNNGV. There are 14 residues in the CDR3. The CDR3 is CASSPQGGGEKLFF. CDR3 nucleotides: TGTGCCAGCAGCCCCCAGGGAGGGGGTGAAAAACTGTTTTTT.

The J gene is TRBJ2-2, the V gene TRBV4-2; D possibly corresponds to TRBD1 (5 bases). CDR3 length: 13 residues. V lost 1 base, J lost 10 bases, and 10 bases lay in between. Germline V lookup: CDR1 LGHNA, CDR2 YNFKEQ. In DNA, the CDR3 is TGTGCCAGCAGCCAAGCAGGGCTGGTGGAGCTGTTTTTT. It translates to CASSQAGLVELFF.

The V and J genes are TRBV11-2 and TRBJ1-4; no clear D gene. The CDR3 extends over 15 amino acids. CDR1 and CDR2 from the germline V gene are SGHAT and FQNNGV. Deletions cut 2 bases from V and 5 bases from J, with 12 bases between. This CDR3 is CASSLSARSNEKLFF. CDR3 sequence (DNA): TGTGCCAGCAGCTTATCGGCCAGGTCCAATGAAAAACTGTTTTTT.

The chain combines TRBV27 with TRBJ1-6; TRBD1 matches at 7 bases. The V gene end was trimmed by 6 bases and the J gene end by 9 bases; junction bases not matched to a gene: 11. The CDR3 spans 15 residues. Germline CDR1 is MNHEY and CDR2 is SMNVEV (reference sequence). CDR3 nucleotides: TGTGCCAGCAGAAAGGGGGGGACAGCCCCTTCACCCCTCCACTTT. Translated, it gives CASRKGGTAPSPLHF.

This rearrangement joins TRBV4-2 to TRBJ2-4; 8 nucleotides agree with TRBD2. CDR3 length: 15 amino acids. V was clipped by 4 bases and J by 3 bases; unmatched bases: 5. Germline loops: CDR1 LGHNA, CDR2 YNFKEQ. This CDR3 reads CASSRDGGGKNIQYF. CDR3 nucleotide sequence: TGTGCCAGCAGCCGCGACGGGGGGGGCAAAAACATTCAGTACTTC.

A single count supports this clone. The V and J genes are TRBV2 and TRBJ1-5; TRBD1 is a possible D gene (5 bases). The CDR3 has 13 amino acids. Germline V gene lookup returns CDR1 SNHLY and CDR2 FYNNEI. Trimming removed 8 bases from V and 3 bases from J, with 11 bases in between. As DNA, the CDR3 is TGTGCCAGCGGGGGTTGGGCCAATCAGCCCCAGCATTTT. It translates to CASGGWANQPQHF. Combining the CDR3 with reference TRBV2 and TRBJ1-5 gives the whole variable domain EPEVTQTPSHQVTQMGQEVILRCVPISNHLYFYWYRQILGQKVEFLVSFYNNEISEKSEIFDDQFSVERPDGSNFTLKIRSTKLEDSAMYFCASGGWANQPQHFGDGTRLSIL.

The chain is built from TRBV5-1 and TRBJ1-5; D is ambiguous. Germline CDR1 SGHRS, CDR2 YFSETQ. CDR3 length: 15 amino acids. V dropped 0 bases and J dropped 3 bases, with 10 bases sitting between them. DNA for the CDR3: TGCGCCAGCAGCTTGGGTCTACAGCCCAATCAGCCCCAGCATTTT. Amino acid sequence: CASSLGLQPNQPQHF.

This clone came up once. This chain joins TRBV5-1 and TRBJ2-7; no clear D gene. Looked up from germline, CDR1 is SGHRS and CDR2 is YFSETQ. The CDR3 has 14 residues. The V and J ends lost 3 bases and 2 bases respectively, with 12 bases between them. The DNA for the CDR3 is TGCGCCAGCAGCTACAGCAACTTCGCCTACGAGCAGTACTTC. It translates to CASSYSNFAYEQYF.

The rearrangement uses TRBV19 and TRBJ1-6; TRBD1 agrees at 7 bases. This CDR3 has 13 residues. V dropped 9 bases and J dropped 4; count of bases not matched to a gene: 3. The V gene's germline CDR1 is LNHDA and CDR2 SQIVND (reference sequence). The CDR3 nucleotides read TGTGCCAGCAGGACAGGTTATAATTCACCCCTCCACTTT. Translation: CASRTGYNSPLHF.

The rearrangement joins TRBV7-2 to TRBJ2-7; perhaps TRBD2 as D (5 bases). The CDR3 length is 12 residues. V lost 1 base and J 9 bases, leaving 10 bases between the germline ends. Germline values: CDR1 SGHTA, CDR2 FQGNSA. The CDR3 reads CASSLVSGWQYF. In DNA, the CDR3 is TGTGCCAGCAGCTTAGTCAGCGGATGGCAGTACTTC.

This clone was counted a single time. V and J are TRBV30 and TRBJ1-2, with D unresolved. The CDR3 covers 13 residues. The V end was cut by 5 bases, the J end by 7 bases, with 17 bases between. CDR1 is GTSNPN and CDR2 is SVGIG in the germline V gene (reference sequence). The CDR3 is CAWQSGGRSGYTF. As DNA, the CDR3 is TGTGCCTGGCAAAGCGGAGGACGCTCTGGCTACACCTTC.

The V call is TRBV5-1, the J call TRBJ1-5; D is possibly TRBD1 (6 bases). The V gene's germline CDR1 is SGHRS and CDR2 YFSETQ. The V end lost 0 bases, the J end lost 1 base, and 8 bases lay between the germline ends. The CDR3 totals 15 residues. CDR3 sequence reads: CASSLAGQSNQPQHF. CDR3 DNA sequence: TGCGCCAGCAGCTTGGCCGGACAGAGCAATCAGCCCCAGCATTTT.

V usage is TRBV5-4 and J usage is TRBJ1-6, with D possibly TRBD1 on 5 matching bases. Trimming stripped 0 bases from V and 6 bases from J, with 7 bases between. The CDR3 has 14 residues. Germline-derived CDR1 and CDR2 are SGHNT and YYREEE (reference sequence). CDR3 coding DNA: TGTGCCAGCAGCTTGGCCGACAGTAATTCACCCCTCCACTTT. Translating it yields CASSLADSNSPLHF.

The chain combines TRBV4-2 with TRBJ2-2; D gene unclear. V dropped 6 bases and J dropped 0 bases, with 8 bases sitting between them. Germline-derived CDR1 and CDR2 are LGHNA and YNFKEQ. The CDR3 spans 14 residues. This chain's CDR3 is CASRRTANTGELFF. For the CDR3, the DNA is TGTGCCAGCAGGAGGACGGCGAACACCGGGGAGCTGTTTTTT.

This sequence joins TRBV19 and TRBJ2-3; D not certain. CDR3 length equals 12 residues. Trimming stripped 6 bases from V and 0 bases from J, with 4 bases between. CDR1 is LNHDA, CDR2 SQIVND, per germline (reference sequence). The CDR3 DNA sequence: TGTGCCAGTAGCCTAAGCACAGATACGCAGTATTTT. This translates into CASSLSTDTQYF.

The V and J genes are TRBV10-1 and TRBJ2-2; D perhaps matches TRBD2 (6 bases). CDR1 and CDR2 from the germline V gene are WNHNN and SYGVQD (reference sequence). There are 15 residues in the CDR3. V lost 3 bases to trimming and J lost 4 bases, with 12 bases between them. Here the CDR3 DNA reads TGCGCCAGCAGTGACGGGGTGGGGGGCACCGGGGAGCTGTTTTTT. Translating it yields CASSDGVGGTGELFF.

The chain joins TRBV5-1 to TRBJ1-2, with 8 positions matching TRBD1. This CDR3 comprises 14 residues. From germline, CDR1 is SGHRS and CDR2 YFSETQ. The V segment lost 4 bases and the J segment 2 bases; nucleotides outside the gene matches: 4. CDR3: CASSATGANYGYTF. The DNA for the CDR3 is TGCGCCAGCAGCGCGACAGGGGCAAACTATGGCTACACCTTC.

The chain has TRBV3-1 (or the pseudogene TRBV3-2) and TRBJ2-1, with 11 bases that match TRBD2. V shed 5 bases and J 7 bases; nucleotides not matched to a gene: 10. The CDR3 length is 16 residues. CDR1 LGHDT and CDR2 YNNKEL come from the germline V gene (reference sequence). The CDR3 loop reads CASSFLAGGTFNEQFF. CDR3 coding DNA: TGTGCCAGCAGCTTTTTAGCGGGAGGGACTTTTAATGAGCAGTTCTTC.

The rearrangement uses TRBV12-1 and TRBJ1-1; the D segment call TRBD1 is taken from the table without a DNA check. TRBV12-1 is shown as a pseudogene. This CDR3 contains 17 residues. CDR3 DNA: TGTGCCAGCAGCTACCTAAACCAGGGCAAGGGGAACACTGAAGCTTTCTTT. It translates to CASSYLNQGKGNTEAFF.

The chain combines TRBV2 with TRBJ1-4; tentatively, D is TRBD1 (5 bases). V lost 5 bases and J lost 5, with 12 bases in between. Per germline, CDR1 SNHLY and CDR2 FYNNEI. CDR3 length: 14 residues. CDR3 sequence: CASSPQGINEKLFF. In nucleotides, the CDR3 is TGTGCCAGCAGTCCCCAGGGTATAAATGAAAAACTGTTTTTT. Based on the CDR3 plus reference TRBV2 and TRBJ1-4, the full variable domain is EPEVTQTPSHQVTQMGQEVILRCVPISNHLYFYWYRQILGQKVEFLVSFYNNEISEKSEIFDDQFSVERPDGSNFTLKIRSTKLEDSAMYFCASSPQGINEKLFFGSGTQLSVL.

The rearrangement uses TRBV6-4 and TRBJ2-3; D is perhaps TRBD2 (5 bases). The germline gives CDR1 MRHNA, CDR2 SNTAGT. V shed 6 bases and J shed 0 bases, with 10 bases lying between them. CDR3 size: 14 residues. The CDR3 region has the DNA TGTGCCAGCAGCCTAGCACCCAGCACAGATACGCAGTATTTT. Translated: CASSLAPSTDTQYF.